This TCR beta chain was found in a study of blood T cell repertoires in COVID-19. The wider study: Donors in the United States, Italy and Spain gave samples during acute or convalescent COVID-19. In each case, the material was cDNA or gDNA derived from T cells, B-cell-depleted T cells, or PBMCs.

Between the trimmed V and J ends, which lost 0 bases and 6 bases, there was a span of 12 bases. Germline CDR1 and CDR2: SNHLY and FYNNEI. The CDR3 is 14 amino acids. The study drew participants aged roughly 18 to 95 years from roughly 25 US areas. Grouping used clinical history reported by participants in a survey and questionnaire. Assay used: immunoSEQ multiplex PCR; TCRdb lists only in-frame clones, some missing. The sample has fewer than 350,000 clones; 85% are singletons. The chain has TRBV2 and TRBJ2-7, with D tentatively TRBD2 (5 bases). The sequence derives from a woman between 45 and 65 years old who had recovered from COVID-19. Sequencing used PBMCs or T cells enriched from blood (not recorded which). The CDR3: CASSEAESGIEQYF. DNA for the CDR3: TGTGCCAGCAGTGAAGCTGAGTCGGGGATCGAGCAGTACTTC. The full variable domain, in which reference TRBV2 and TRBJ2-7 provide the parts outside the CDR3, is EPEVTQTPSHQVTQMGQEVILRCVPISNHLYFYWYRQILGQKVEFLVSFYNNEISEKSEIFDDQFSVERPDGSNFTLKIRSTKLEDSAMYFCASSEAESGIEQYFGPGTRLTVT.